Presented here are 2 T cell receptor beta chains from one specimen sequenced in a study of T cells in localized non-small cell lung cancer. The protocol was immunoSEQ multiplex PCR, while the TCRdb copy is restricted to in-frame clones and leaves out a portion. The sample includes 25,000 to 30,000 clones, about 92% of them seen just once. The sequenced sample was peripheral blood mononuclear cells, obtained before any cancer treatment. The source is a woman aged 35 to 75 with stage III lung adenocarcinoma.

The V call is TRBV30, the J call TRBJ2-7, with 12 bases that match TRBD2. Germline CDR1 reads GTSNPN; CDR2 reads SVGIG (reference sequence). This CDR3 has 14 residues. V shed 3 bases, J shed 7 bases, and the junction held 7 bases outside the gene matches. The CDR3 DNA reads TGTGCCTGGAGCAGACTAGCGGGAGCGTTGGAGCAGTACTTC. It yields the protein CAWSRLAGALEQYF.

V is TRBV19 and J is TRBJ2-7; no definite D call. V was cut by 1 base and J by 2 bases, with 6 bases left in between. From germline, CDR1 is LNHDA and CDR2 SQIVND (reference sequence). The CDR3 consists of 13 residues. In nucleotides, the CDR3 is TGTGCCAGTAGTATAGGAGCAACCTACGAGCAGTACTTC. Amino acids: CASSIGATYEQYF.